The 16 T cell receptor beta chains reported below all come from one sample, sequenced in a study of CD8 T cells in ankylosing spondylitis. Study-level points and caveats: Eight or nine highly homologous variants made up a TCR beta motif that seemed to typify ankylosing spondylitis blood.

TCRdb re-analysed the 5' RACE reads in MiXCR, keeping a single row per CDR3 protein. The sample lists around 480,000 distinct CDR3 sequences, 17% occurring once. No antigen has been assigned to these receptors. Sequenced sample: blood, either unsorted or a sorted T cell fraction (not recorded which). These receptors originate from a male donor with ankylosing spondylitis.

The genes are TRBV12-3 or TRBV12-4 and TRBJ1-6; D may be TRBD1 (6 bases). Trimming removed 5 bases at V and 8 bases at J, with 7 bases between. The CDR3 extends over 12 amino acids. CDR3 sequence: CASSHRDSPLHF. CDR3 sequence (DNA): TGTGCCAGCAGTCACAGGGATTCACCCCTCCACTTT.

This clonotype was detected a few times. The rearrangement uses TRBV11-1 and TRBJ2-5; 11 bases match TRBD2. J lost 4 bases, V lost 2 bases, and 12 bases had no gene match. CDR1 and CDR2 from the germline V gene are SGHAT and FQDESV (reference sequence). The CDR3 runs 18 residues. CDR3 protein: CASSLFKGSGRARETQYF. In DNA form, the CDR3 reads TGTGCCAGCAGCTTATTCAAAGGTAGCGGGAGGGCCAGAGAGACCCAGTACTTC.

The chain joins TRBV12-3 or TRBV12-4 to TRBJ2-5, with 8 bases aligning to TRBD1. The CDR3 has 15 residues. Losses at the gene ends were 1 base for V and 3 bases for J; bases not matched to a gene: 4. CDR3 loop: CASSLGGQGEETQYF. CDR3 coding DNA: TGTGCCAGCAGTTTAGGAGGACAGGGTGAAGAGACCCAGTACTTC.

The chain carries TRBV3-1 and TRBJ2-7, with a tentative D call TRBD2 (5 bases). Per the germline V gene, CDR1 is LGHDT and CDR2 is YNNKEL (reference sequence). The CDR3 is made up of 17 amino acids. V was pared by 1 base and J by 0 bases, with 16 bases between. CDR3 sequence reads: CASSQGQLRLHSYEQYF. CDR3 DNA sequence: TGTGCCAGCAGCCAAGGGCAGTTGAGACTACACTCCTACGAGCAGTACTTC.

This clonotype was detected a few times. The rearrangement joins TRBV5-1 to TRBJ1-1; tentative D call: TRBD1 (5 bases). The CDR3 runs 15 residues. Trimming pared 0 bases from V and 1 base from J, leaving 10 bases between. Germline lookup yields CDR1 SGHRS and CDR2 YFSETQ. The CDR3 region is CASSLVVDRNTEAFF. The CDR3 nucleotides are TGCGCCAGCAGCTTGGTAGTTGACAGGAACACTGAAGCTTTCTTT.

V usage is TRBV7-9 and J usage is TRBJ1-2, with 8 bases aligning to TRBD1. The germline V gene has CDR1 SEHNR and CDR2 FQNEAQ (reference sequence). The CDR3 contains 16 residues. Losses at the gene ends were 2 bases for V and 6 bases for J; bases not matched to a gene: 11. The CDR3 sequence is CASSLRVGRTGHGYTF. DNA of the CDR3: TGTGCCAGCAGCTTACGGGTTGGCCGGACAGGGCATGGCTACACCTTC.

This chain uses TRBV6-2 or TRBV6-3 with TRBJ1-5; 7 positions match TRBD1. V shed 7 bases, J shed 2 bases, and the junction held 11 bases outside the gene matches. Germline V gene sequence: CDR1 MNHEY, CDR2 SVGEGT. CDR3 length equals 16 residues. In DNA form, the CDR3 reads TGTGCCAGCACCGACGACAGGGTTTTGGGCAATCAGCCCCAGCATTTT. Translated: CASTDDRVLGNQPQHF.

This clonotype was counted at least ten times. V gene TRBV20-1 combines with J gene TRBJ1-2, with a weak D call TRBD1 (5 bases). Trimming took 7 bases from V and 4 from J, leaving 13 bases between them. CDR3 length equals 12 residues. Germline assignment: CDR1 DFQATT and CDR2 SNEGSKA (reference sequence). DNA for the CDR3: TGCAGTGTACTTCCAGGGACCTATGGCTACACCTTC. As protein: CSVLPGTYGYTF.

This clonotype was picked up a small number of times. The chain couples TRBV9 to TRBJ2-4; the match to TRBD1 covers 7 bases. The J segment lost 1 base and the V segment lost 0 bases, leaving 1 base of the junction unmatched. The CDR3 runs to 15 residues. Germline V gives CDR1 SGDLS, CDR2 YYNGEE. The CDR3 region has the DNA TGTGCCAGCAGCGTAGCGACAGGGGCCAAAAACATTCAGTACTTC. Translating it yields CASSVATGAKNIQYF. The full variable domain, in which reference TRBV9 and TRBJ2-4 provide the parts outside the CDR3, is DSGVTQTPKHLITATGQRVTLRCSPRSGDLSVYWYQQSLDQGLQFLIQYYNGEERAKGNILERFSAQQFPDLHSELNLSSLELGDSALYFCASSVATGAKNIQYFGAGTRLSVL.

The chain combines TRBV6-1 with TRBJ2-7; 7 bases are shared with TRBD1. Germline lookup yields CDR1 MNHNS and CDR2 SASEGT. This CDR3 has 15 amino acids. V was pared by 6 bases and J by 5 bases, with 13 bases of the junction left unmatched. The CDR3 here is CASSRRQGHVDEQYF. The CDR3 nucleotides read TGTGCCAGCAGCCGCAGACAGGGCCATGTGGACGAGCAGTACTTC.

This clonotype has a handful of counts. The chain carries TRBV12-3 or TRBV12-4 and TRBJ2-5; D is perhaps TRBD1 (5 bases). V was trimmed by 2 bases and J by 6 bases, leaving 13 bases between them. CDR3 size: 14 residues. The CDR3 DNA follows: TGTGCCAGCAGTTTAAGGGCAGGGCGGCAGACCCAGTACTTC. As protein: CASSLRAGRQTQYF.

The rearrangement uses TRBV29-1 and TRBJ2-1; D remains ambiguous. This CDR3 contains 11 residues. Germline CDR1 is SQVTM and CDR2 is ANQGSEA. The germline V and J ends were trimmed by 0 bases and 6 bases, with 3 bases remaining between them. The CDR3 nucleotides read TGCAGCGTTGAAGAACGCAATGAGCAGTTCTTC. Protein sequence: CSVEERNEQFF.

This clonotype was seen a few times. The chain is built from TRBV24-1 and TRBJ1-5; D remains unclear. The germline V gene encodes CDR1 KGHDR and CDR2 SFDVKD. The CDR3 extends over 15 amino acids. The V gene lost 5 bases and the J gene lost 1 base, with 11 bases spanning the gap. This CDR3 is CATSGELGSNQPQHF. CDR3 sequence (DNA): TGTGCCACCAGTGGGGAGCTCGGGAGCAATCAGCCCCAGCATTTT.

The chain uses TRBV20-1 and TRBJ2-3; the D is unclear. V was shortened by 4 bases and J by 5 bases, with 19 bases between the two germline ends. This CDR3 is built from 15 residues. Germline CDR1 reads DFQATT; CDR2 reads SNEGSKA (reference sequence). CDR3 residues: CSAKDPGRWEDTQYF. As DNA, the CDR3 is TGCAGTGCTAAAGACCCCGGAAGGTGGGAAGATACGCAGTATTTT.

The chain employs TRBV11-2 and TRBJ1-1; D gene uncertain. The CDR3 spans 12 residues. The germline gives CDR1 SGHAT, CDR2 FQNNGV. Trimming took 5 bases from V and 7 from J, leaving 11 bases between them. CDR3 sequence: CASSPIGFEAFF. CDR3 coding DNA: TGTGCCAGCAGCCCAATCGGCTTTGAAGCTTTCTTT.

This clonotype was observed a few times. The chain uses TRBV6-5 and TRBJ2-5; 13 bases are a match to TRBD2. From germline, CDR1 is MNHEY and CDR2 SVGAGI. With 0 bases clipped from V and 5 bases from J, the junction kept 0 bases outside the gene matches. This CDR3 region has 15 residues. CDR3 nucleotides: TGTGCCAGCAGTTACTCACTAGCGGGGGGGGAGACCCAGTACTTC. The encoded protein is CASSYSLAGGETQYF.